A single sample gave rise to the 15 T cell receptor beta chains below, sequenced in a study of blood T cell repertoires in COVID-19. Only in-frame clones appear in the TCRdb table, and some are missing; sequencing was by immunoSEQ multiplex PCR. The sample consists of about 220,000 clones, roughly 84% of them appearing once. The sequenced sample was peripheral blood. These receptors all come from a woman over 75 with acute or convalescent COVID-19.

This clone was recorded a few times. The chain combines TRBV19 with TRBJ2-1; tentatively, D is TRBD1 (5 bases). The CDR3 consists of 16 residues. Trimming stripped 5 bases from V and 6 bases from J, with 20 bases between. Germline CDR1 reads LNHDA; CDR2 reads SQIVND (reference sequence). DNA for the CDR3: TGTGCCAGTAGTTCGCAGGGTTCCGTCGTGGGCAATGAGCAGTTCTTC. Translation gives CASSSQGSVVGNEQFF.

The chain joins TRBV7-2 to TRBJ1-6; D is ambiguous. This CDR3 has 15 amino acids. The germline V and J ends were trimmed by 5 bases and 5 bases, with 13 bases remaining between them. Per germline, CDR1 SGHTA and CDR2 FQGNSA. CDR3 sequence: CASSLVGENNSPLHF. CDR3 DNA sequence: TGTGCCAGCAGCCTTGTCGGGGAAAATAATTCACCCCTCCACTTT.

V gene TRBV7-2 combines with J gene TRBJ1-2, with 8 bases that match TRBD1. This CDR3 is built from 15 residues. V gave up 5 bases and J gave up 3 bases; unmatched junction bases: 8. Per germline, CDR1 SGHTA and CDR2 FQGNSA. The CDR3 sequence is CASSPRTGTDYGYTF. The CDR3 DNA reads TGTGCCAGCAGCCCAAGGACAGGGACGGACTATGGCTACACCTTC.

V usage is TRBV28 and J usage is TRBJ2-5; 8 nucleotides align to TRBD2. Germline lookup yields CDR1 MDHEN and CDR2 SYDVKM. J gave up 5 bases and V 8 bases, and 10 bases lay outside the gene matches. The CDR3 runs to 14 residues. The CDR3 sequence is CASGLISGVETQYF. The CDR3 region has the DNA TGTGCCAGCGGACTCATTAGCGGGGTCGAGACCCAGTACTTC.

The chain couples TRBV7-3 to TRBJ2-1; no reliable D call. Germline-derived CDR1 and CDR2 are SGHTA and FQGTGA. The CDR3 contains 15 residues. Trimming pared 5 bases from V and 0 bases from J, leaving 11 bases between. In DNA, the CDR3 is TGTGCCAGCAGCCAGATAGCAAACTCCTACAATGAGCAGTTCTTC. As protein: CASSQIANSYNEQFF.

The chain carries TRBV5-1 and TRBJ1-5; D is possibly TRBD1 (5 bases). The CDR3 totals 13 residues. Trimming pared 4 bases from V and 5 bases from J, leaving 10 bases between. Germline V CDR1 and CDR2: SGHRS, YFSETQ. The CDR3 sequence: CASSPEGDQPQHF. The CDR3 DNA sequence: TGCGCCAGCAGCCCGGAAGGGGATCAGCCCCAGCATTTT.

This clone was picked up a small number of times. This chain connects TRBV7-9 to TRBJ2-7, with D perhaps matching TRBD1 (5 bases). The V end was cut by 6 bases, the J end by 0 bases, with 6 bases between. This CDR3 has 12 amino acids. The germline V gene has CDR1 SEHNR and CDR2 FQNEAQ (reference sequence). The CDR3 protein is CASRDNSYEQYF. DNA of the CDR3: TGTGCCAGCAGGGACAACTCCTACGAGCAGTACTTC.

A remark on this clone: Germline and junction disagree at one end, which may indicate a read error. V gene TRBV6-5 combines with J gene TRBJ2-3, with 8 bases lining up with TRBD2. Germline V gene data show CDR1 as MNHEY and CDR2 as SVGAGI. This CDR3 has 15 amino acids. The CDR3 DNA reads as TGTGCCAGCAGTGACTCCGGCGGGGGGCGGGATACGCAGTATTTT. Its protein product is CASSDSGGGRDTQYF.

V gene TRBV19 combines with J gene TRBJ2-1; the D gene is possibly TRBD2 (5 bases). Germline lookup yields CDR1 LNHDA and CDR2 SQIVND (reference sequence). V was shortened by 5 bases and J by 1 base, with 15 bases between the two germline ends. The CDR3 has 16 residues. In DNA form, the CDR3 reads TGTGCCAGTAGTCCGTCTGCGGGTGTTTCCTACAATGAGCAGTTCTTC. Protein: CASSPSAGVSYNEQFF.

J is TRBJ2-3 and V is TRBV29-1; TRBD2 agrees at 7 bases. Trimming at V came to 8 bases and at J to 6 bases, leaving 11 bases not matched to a gene. Germline CDR1 SQVTM, CDR2 ANQGSEA. This CDR3 region has 13 residues. The CDR3 loop is CSLVRGSGDTQYF. Here the CDR3 DNA reads TGCAGCCTGGTGCGGGGGTCCGGGGATACGCAGTATTTT.

The rearrangement joins TRBV7-2 to TRBJ1-1, with D possibly being TRBD1 (6 bases). The V gene's germline CDR1 is SGHTA and CDR2 FQGNSA. The length of the CDR3 is 16 residues. Between the trimmed V and J ends, which lost 0 bases and 1 base, there was a span of 12 bases. DNA for the CDR3: TGTGCCAGCAGCTTAGCCGGGACACAAACGAACACTGAAGCTTTCTTT. This sequence encodes CASSLAGTQTNTEAFF.

The chain employs TRBV9 and TRBJ1-1; D is unresolved. Between the trimmed V and J ends, which lost 4 bases and 1 base, there was a span of 14 bases. The CDR3 sequence is 15 residues long. Per germline, CDR1 SGDLS and CDR2 YYNGEE. The CDR3 reads CASSSGASPNTEAFF. The CDR3 DNA sequence: TGTGCCAGCAGCTCCGGAGCGTCGCCGAACACTGAAGCTTTCTTT.

This chain uses TRBV2 with TRBJ1-4; tentatively, D is TRBD1 (5 bases). The V and J ends lost 9 bases and 4 bases respectively, with 18 bases between them. CDR3 length equals 15 residues. Germline V gene lookup returns CDR1 SNHLY and CDR2 FYNNEI. The CDR3 sequence is CASKMATVSNEKLFF. The CDR3 DNA sequence: TGTGCCAGTAAGATGGCGACAGTCAGTAATGAAAAACTGTTTTTT.

CDR3 nucleotide sequence: TGCGCCAGCAGCCAGAGGGACAGGGAAAACACTGAAGCTTTCTTT. Translated: CASSQRDRENTEAFF. The chain links TRBV4-1 to TRBJ1-1; 9 bases fit TRBD1. The ends lost 3 bases at V and 2 bases at J; junction bases unmatched: 4. The CDR3 sequence is 15 residues long. Germline-derived CDR1 and CDR2 are MGHRA and YSYEKL.

The chain recombines TRBV3-1 (or the pseudogene TRBV3-2) with TRBJ2-3; D unclear. The length of the CDR3 is 13 residues. V dropped 0 bases and J dropped 5 bases, with 6 bases sitting between them. CDR1 and CDR2 from the germline V gene are LGHDT and YNNKEL (reference sequence). The CDR3 protein is CASSQESGDTQYF. CDR3 sequence (DNA): TGTGCCAGCAGCCAAGAATCCGGAGATACGCAGTATTTT.